The sequence of this T cell receptor beta chain was determined in a study of human T cells and chemical hapten exposure. On the study more broadly: DPC (0.01%) was patch tested on the upper back and read at 6 days. Per-sample variation in TCR yield stemmed mainly from small pooled library volume differences.

The germline CDR1 and CDR2 sequences are MGHDK and SYGVNS. The CDR3 runs to 14 residues. V was clipped by 4 bases and J by 2 bases; unmatched bases: 4. The study's findings and limits: TCRs above 1 in 1000 frequency did not change with DPC sensitization.

As for time point: patch test 3, about 24 weeks after DPC sensitization. The treatment was: therapeutic diphenylcyclopropenone sensitization with weekly scalp DPC. This clonotype was recorded a few times. The antigen remains unidentified. The library labeled individual cDNA molecules by adding unique molecular identifiers to them. TCRdb analysed the RACE reads with MiXCR anew, one entry per CDR3 protein. Of some 170,000 distinct CDR3 sequences in the sample, about a quarter were seen once. This chain links TRBV25-1 with TRBJ2-5; 7 nucleotides match TRBD1. The sequencing here drew on whole blood, taken in connection with sensitization to the hapten diphenylcyclopropenone (DPC). The TCR originated in a woman between 18 and 29 years old with alopecia areata. Some clones in this sample may be carry-over from other donors' samples. The CDR3 DNA follows: TGTGCCAGCAGTGTACCGGGACAGCAAGAGACCCAGTACTTC. Translating gives CASSVPGQQETQYF.